The 14 T cell receptor beta chains below all came from one sample that was sequenced in a study of B cell selection in AIRE deficiency. Conventional CD4 T cells were sorted as CD4+CD127+ cells. Method: immunoSEQ multiplex PCR; TCRdb's copy keeps in-frame clones and lacks some. The data contain tens of thousands of clones, approximately 96% of them singletons. What was sequenced was CD4+CD127+ conventional T cells sorted from PBMCs. These TCRs come from a human donor in good health.

This clone was seen once. The chain has TRBV7-2 and TRBJ2-4; D not certain. Germline V gene sequence: CDR1 SGHTA, CDR2 FQGNSA. The ends were cut back, 5 bases at V and 9 bases at J, with 17 bases in the middle. CDR3 length equals 14 residues. The CDR3 protein is CASSPSASTGIQYF. Here the CDR3 DNA reads TGTGCCAGCAGCCCAAGTGCCTCCACGGGCATTCAGTACTTC.

The chain is built from TRBV6-1 and TRBJ1-5; D unclear. This CDR3 has 15 residues. Germline loops: CDR1 MNHNS, CDR2 SASEGT. V was shortened by 0 bases and J by 3 bases, with 9 bases between the two germline ends. CDR3 nucleotide sequence: TGTGCCAGCAGTGAAGCGTTCAGGACCAATCAGCCCCAGCATTTT. This gives the protein CASSEAFRTNQPQHF.

The rearrangement links TRBV5-5 to TRBJ1-1; tentatively, D is TRBD1 (5 bases). With 1 base removed from V and 1 base from J, the gap between germline ends came to 11 bases. CDR1 and CDR2 (germline): SGHKS, YYEKEE (reference sequence). This CDR3 spans 15 amino acids. For the CDR3, the DNA is TGTGCCAGCAGCTTGAAAGGGGAGGCGAACACTGAAGCTTTCTTT. Translated, it gives CASSLKGEANTEAFF.

The chain links TRBV19 to TRBJ1-5; possible D gene TRBD1, 6 bases. Germline V gene data show CDR1 as LNHDA and CDR2 as SQIVND (reference sequence). The CDR3 runs to 15 residues. V lost 5 bases, J lost 0 bases, and 11 bases lay in between. The CDR3 loop is CASSPRTDSNQPQHF. The CDR3 DNA sequence: TGTGCCAGTAGTCCCCGGACAGATAGCAATCAGCCCCAGCATTTT.

J is TRBJ2-5 and V is TRBV5-1; D gene unclear. V dropped 0 bases and J dropped 5 bases, with 14 bases sitting between them. The CDR3 covers 15 residues. CDR1 SGHRS and CDR2 YFSETQ come from the germline V gene. This chain's CDR3 is CASSLEGGVEETQYF. CDR3 coding DNA: TGCGCCAGCAGCTTGGAAGGCGGTGTCGAGGAGACCCAGTACTTC.

This sequence joins TRBV28 and TRBJ1-4, with 9 bases fitting TRBD1. J was trimmed by 7 bases and V by 5 bases; bases with no gene match: 5. Germline V gives CDR1 MDHEN, CDR2 SYDVKM. This CDR3 region has 14 residues. CDR3 loop: CASSPGTGFEKLFF. The CDR3 region has the DNA TGTGCCAGCAGTCCCGGGACAGGGTTTGAAAAACTGTTTTTT.

The CDR3, as DNA: TGTGCTTCCGGAGAGGGGACAATGGATACGCAGTATTTT. Translating it yields CASGEGTMDTQYF. The chain links TRBV10-3 to TRBJ2-3; a weak D match, TRBD1 (6 bases). Germline loops: CDR1 ENHRY, CDR2 SYGVKD. This CDR3 comprises 13 residues.

This clone was recorded once. The rearrangement links TRBV29-1 to TRBJ1-1; unclear D gene. CDR3 length equals 12 residues. From germline, CDR1 is SQVTM and CDR2 ANQGSEA. V was shortened by 7 bases and J by 0 bases, with 9 bases between the two germline ends. The CDR3, as DNA: TGCAGCGGTAGGAGGGTGAACACTGAAGCTTTCTTT. Encoded protein: CSGRRVNTEAFF.

The rearrangement uses TRBV6-5 and TRBJ1-2; the match to TRBD1 covers 8 bases. Trimming cost V 5 bases and J 5 bases; bases outside gene matches: 7. Germline-derived CDR1 and CDR2 are MNHEY and SVGAGI. The CDR3 totals 14 residues. CDR3 amino acids: CASSTTTGDYGYTF. In nucleotides, the CDR3 is TGTGCCAGCAGTACCACGACAGGGGATTATGGCTACACCTTC.

This sequence joins TRBV6-1 and TRBJ2-7; no definite D call. The germline V gene has CDR1 MNHNS and CDR2 SASEGT. The CDR3 runs 12 residues. V lost 6 bases and J 4 bases, leaving 10 bases between the germline ends. In DNA, the CDR3 is TGTGCCAGCAGCGGCAGGCCTTACGAGCAGTACTTC. Amino acid sequence: CASSGRPYEQYF.

The CDR3 here is CASSQSGTGVYEQYF. CDR3 sequence (DNA): TGTGCCAGCAGCCAATCCGGGACAGGGGTCTACGAGCAGTACTTC. The J gene is TRBJ2-7, the V gene TRBV9, with 10 bases matching TRBD1. Trimming removed 4 bases from V and 3 bases from J; junction bases left unmatched: 7. This CDR3 is 15 amino acids long. Germline V gives CDR1 SGDLS, CDR2 YYNGEE.

The chain joins TRBV5-1 to TRBJ2-1; TRBD2 aligns across 10 bases. The V segment lost 10 bases and the J segment 5 bases; nucleotides outside the gene matches: 9. CDR3 length: 14 amino acids. CDR1 and CDR2 (germline): SGHRS, YFSETQ. CDR3 coding DNA: TGCGCCGTCTCTAGCGGGGGCCCCAACAATGAGCAGTTCTTC. It yields the protein CAVSSGGPNNEQFF.

CDR3 DNA: TGTGCCAGCAGCAGGGGACTAGCGGGGGGACACCAAGAGACCCAGTACTTC. It yields the protein CASSRGLAGGHQETQYF. V and J are TRBV5-5 and TRBJ2-5; TRBD2 aligns across 15 bases. V gave up 4 bases and J gave up 0 bases; unmatched junction bases: 4. Germline V lookup: CDR1 SGHKS, CDR2 YYEKEE (reference sequence). The CDR3 covers 17 residues.

This chain links TRBV7-9 with TRBJ1-4, with D maybe TRBD1 (6 bases). Trimming shortened V by 5 bases and J by 8 bases, and 12 bases separated the two germline ends. Germline V gene lookup returns CDR1 SEHNR and CDR2 FQNEAQ (reference sequence). The CDR3 is 13 amino acids. DNA for the CDR3: TGTGCCAGCAGCCCGACAGGCCTGGAAAAACTGTTTTTT. Translation gives CASSPTGLEKLFF.